One and the same sample provided the 29 T cell receptor beta chains below, sequenced in a study of lymphopenia after photon versus proton radiotherapy. Clones were read by immunoSEQ multiplex PCR, and TCRdb kept only the in-frame ones, dropping some. The table records about 53,000 clones, about 83% of them present only once. Sequencing used peripheral blood, obtained from a patient treated with photon-based radiotherapy. These receptors all stem from a man in his fifties or sixties with gastric cancer.

The chain employs TRBV10-3 and TRBJ1-1; no clear D. Germline values: CDR1 ENHRY, CDR2 SYGVKD. This CDR3 is 12 amino acids long. V lost 6 bases and J lost 2, with 7 bases in between. The CDR3 here is CAIRTLNTEAFF. The CDR3 DNA sequence: TGTGCCATCAGGACACTTAACACTGAAGCTTTCTTT.

The chain uses TRBV7-3 and TRBJ2-2, with 7 nucleotides matching TRBD1. V was clipped by 2 bases and J by 1 base; unmatched bases: 4. The CDR3 consists of 16 residues. CDR1 and CDR2 from the germline V gene are SGHTA and FQGTGA. CDR3 in amino acids: CASSLDQGENTGELFF. Here the CDR3 DNA reads TGTGCCAGCAGCTTAGATCAGGGGGAGAACACCGGGGAGCTGTTTTTT.

This chain links TRBV5-6 with TRBJ1-2; D gene ambiguous. Deletions cut 3 bases from V and 5 bases from J, with 26 bases between. The CDR3 sequence is 18 residues long. Per the germline V gene, CDR1 is SGHDT and CDR2 is YYEEEE. The CDR3 reads CASSSRSGLIGNWYGYTF. CDR3 nucleotides: TGTGCCAGCAGCTCCCGCAGCGGTCTTATTGGGAATTGGTATGGCTACACCTTC.

The table lists this clone with a few counts. The V call is TRBV5-4, the J call TRBJ2-1; TRBD1 aligns across 9 bases. Germline trimming cut 6 bases from V and 4 bases from J; bases unmatched to any gene: 8. The length of the CDR3 is 15 residues. Per the germline V gene, CDR1 is SGHNT and CDR2 is YYREEE (reference sequence). The CDR3 coding sequence is TGTGCCAGCATCTTCAAGGGACAGGGATACAATGAGCAGTTCTTC. Protein product: CASIFKGQGYNEQFF. Variable domain in full (rest from reference TRBV5-4 and TRBJ2-1): ETGVTQSPTHLIKTRGQQVTLRCSSQSGHNTVSWYQQALGQGPQFIFQYYREEENGRGNFPPRFSGLQFPNYSSELNVNALELDDSALYLCASIFKGQGYNEQFFGPGTRLTVL.

V is TRBV4-2 and J is TRBJ2-6; D is tentatively TRBD1 or TRBD2 (7 bases each). Germline V gene data show CDR1 as LGHNA and CDR2 as YNFKEQ. This CDR3 is built from 16 residues. CDR3: CASQGGAHSGANVLTF. CDR3 coding DNA: TGTGCTTCCCAGGGGGGGGCCCACTCTGGGGCCAACGTCCTGACTTTC.

The chain joins TRBV6-1 to TRBJ2-1; 11 bases align to TRBD2. The CDR3 loop spans 17 amino acids. Germline trimming cut 3 bases from V and 4 bases from J; bases unmatched to any gene: 8. CDR1 MNHNS and CDR2 SASEGT come from the germline V gene. Here the CDR3 reads CASSDRSTSGKYNEQFF. For the CDR3, the DNA is TGTGCCAGCAGTGACCGGTCGACTAGCGGGAAGTACAATGAGCAGTTCTTC.

In this sample, this clone turned up once. The V and J genes are TRBV7-2 and TRBJ2-1; 8 bases fit TRBD2. The CDR3 consists of 12 residues. The V segment lost 3 bases and the J segment 13 bases; nucleotides outside the gene matches: 5. The germline CDR1 and CDR2 sequences are SGHTA and FQGNSA. The CDR3: CASSFVSGGQFF. CDR3 sequence (DNA): TGTGCCAGCAGCTTTGTCAGCGGGGGCCAGTTCTTC.

This chain links TRBV19 with TRBJ2-7, with TRBD2 matching 8 bases. Trimming cost V 6 bases and J 7 bases; bases outside gene matches: 14. The CDR3 extends over 15 amino acids. Germline loops: CDR1 LNHDA, CDR2 SQIVND (reference sequence). The CDR3 DNA follows: TGTGCCAGTAGCACCCGACAGGAGCGGGGGCGGGAGCAGTACTTC. Protein: CASSTRQERGREQYF.

The CDR3 protein is CASGRETRSYEQYF. The CDR3 DNA follows: TGTGCCAGCGGAAGGGAGACCCGCTCCTACGAGCAGTACTTC. The J gene is TRBJ2-7, the V gene TRBV28, with a weak D call TRBD2 (5 bases). Germline V gene sequence: CDR1 MDHEN, CDR2 SYDVKM. The CDR3 consists of 14 residues. Trimming removed 8 bases at V and 0 bases at J, with 14 bases between.

The chain combines TRBV30 with TRBJ2-3; 11 bases align to TRBD2. Trimming cost V 5 bases and J 5 bases; bases outside gene matches: 6. From germline, CDR1 is GTSNPN and CDR2 SVGIG (reference sequence). The CDR3 is 14 residues long. The CDR3 DNA reads TGTGCCTGGGGGGAGCTAGCGGGAGGAGATACGCAGTATTTT. Protein product: CAWGELAGGDTQYF.

The rearrangement uses TRBV14 and TRBJ2-7; 13 bases are a match to TRBD2. Per the germline V gene, CDR1 is SGHDN and CDR2 is FVKESK. With V trimmed by 3 bases and J by 5 bases, 7 bases remained unmatched. This CDR3 comprises 16 residues. CDR3: CASSQPRLAGGNEQYF. For the CDR3, the DNA is TGTGCCAGCAGCCAGCCTCGACTAGCGGGAGGAAACGAGCAGTACTTC.

This sequence joins TRBV9 and TRBJ2-5, with 9 bases matching TRBD1. The germline V gene encodes CDR1 SGDLS and CDR2 YYNGEE. The V segment lost 3 bases and the J segment 0 bases; nucleotides outside the gene matches: 6. CDR3 length equals 16 residues. CDR3 loop: CASSATGGGYQETQYF. CDR3 coding DNA: TGTGCCAGCAGCGCTACAGGGGGCGGGTACCAAGAGACCCAGTACTTC.

This clone has only a few counts. The chain uses TRBV2 and TRBJ1-1, with a tentative D call TRBD1 (6 bases). The ends were cut back, 7 bases at V and 4 bases at J, with 22 bases in the middle. Germline CDR1 SNHLY, CDR2 FYNNEI. This CDR3 is built from 16 residues. The DNA for the CDR3 is TGTGCCAGCACACTTTCATTTTACAGGGTCGGCACTGAAGCTTTCTTT. As protein: CASTLSFYRVGTEAFF.

The gene calls are TRBV30 and TRBJ2-5; the match to TRBD1 covers 12 bases. Germline CDR1 is GTSNPN and CDR2 is SVGIG (reference sequence). CDR3 size: 15 residues. The junction had 9 bases not matched to a gene; V was cut back by 6 bases and J by 4 bases. In DNA, the CDR3 is TGTGCCTGCTTTCCGGGACAGGGGGCTCGAGAGACCCAGTACTTC. It specifies CACFPGQGARETQYF.

The J gene is TRBJ2-7, the V gene TRBV6-1, with 9 bases fitting TRBD1. Unmatched junction bases numbered 6, after V lost 6 bases and J lost 3 bases. The CDR3 spans 14 residues. The germline V gene encodes CDR1 MNHNS and CDR2 SASEGT. CDR3 DNA sequence: TGTGCCAGCAGAGAGACAGGGGGGTTCTACGAGCAGTACTTC. Translating gives CASRETGGFYEQYF.

V and J are TRBV30 and TRBJ2-5; either TRBD1 or TRBD2 may fit D (6 bases each). Germline V gene sequence: CDR1 GTSNPN, CDR2 SVGIG (reference sequence). This CDR3 is 15 amino acids long. V was pared by 0 bases and J by 4 bases, with 15 bases between. The CDR3 DNA reads TGTGCCTGGAGTGTCGACCTCGGGGGCGCAGAGACCCAGTACTTC. Its protein is CAWSVDLGGAETQYF.

Details on this clone: Within the sample, other DNA sequences also encode this same CDR3. DNA for the CDR3: TGTGCCAGCAGTTTAGGACTAGCTTACGAGCAGTACTTC. Its translation is CASSLGLAYEQYF. The chain carries TRBV6-5 and TRBJ2-7; the match to TRBD2 covers 8 bases. The V gene's germline CDR1 is MNHEY and CDR2 SVGAGI. This CDR3 comprises 13 residues. The V segment lost 4 bases and the J segment 4 bases; nucleotides outside the gene matches: 3.

The chain combines TRBV6-5 with TRBJ2-1; 11 bases are shared with TRBD2. CDR1 is MNHEY, CDR2 SVGAGI, per germline. With 6 bases clipped from V and 7 bases from J, the junction kept 8 bases outside the gene matches. The CDR3 loop spans 15 amino acids. The CDR3 loop is CASSSTSGIGNEQFF. The CDR3 region has the DNA TGTGCCAGCAGCTCGACTAGCGGGATAGGAAATGAGCAGTTCTTC.

This chain uses TRBV9 with TRBJ2-1; D possibly corresponds to TRBD1 (6 bases). The CDR3 consists of 14 residues. Per the germline V gene, CDR1 is SGDLS and CDR2 is YYNGEE. The germline V and J ends were trimmed by 6 bases and 4 bases, with 14 bases remaining between them. The CDR3 sequence: CASTSGRGYNEQFF. The CDR3, as DNA: TGTGCCAGCACCTCGGGCAGGGGATACAATGAGCAGTTCTTC.

The chain employs TRBV30 and TRBJ2-7; tentatively, D is TRBD1 (6 bases). The CDR3 covers 12 residues. Trimming removed 5 bases from V and 0 bases from J, with 8 bases in between. In germline, CDR1 is GTSNPN, CDR2 SVGIG (reference sequence). CDR3 DNA: TGTGCCTGGGCGGACAGCTCCTACGAGCAGTACTTC. Amino acid sequence: CAWADSSYEQYF.

This chain joins TRBV14 and TRBJ1-1; D is undetermined. The ends were cut back, 3 bases at V and 0 bases at J, with 5 bases in the middle. The CDR3 contains 13 residues. Per germline, CDR1 SGHDN and CDR2 FVKESK. This chain's CDR3 is CASSQALNTEAFF. CDR3 coding DNA: TGTGCCAGCAGCCAGGCGCTGAACACTGAAGCTTTCTTT.

The J gene is TRBJ1-2, the V gene TRBV5-1; D remains ambiguous. Trimming removed 5 bases at V and 1 base at J, with 6 bases between. This CDR3 has 12 residues. Germline loops: CDR1 SGHRS, CDR2 YFSETQ. The CDR3 here is CASRRLNYGYTF. DNA of the CDR3: TGCGCCAGCAGGAGGCTTAACTATGGCTACACCTTC.

This clone was seen a handful of times. The J gene is TRBJ2-2, the V gene TRBV5-6; possible D gene TRBD1, 5 bases. The V end lost 4 bases, the J end lost 1 base, and 14 bases lay between the germline ends. The CDR3 is 16 amino acids. CDR1 and CDR2 from the germline V gene are SGHDT and YYEEEE. CDR3 coding DNA: TGTGCCAGCAGCGACAATGACAGAGTGAACACCGGGGAGCTGTTTTTT. Protein: CASSDNDRVNTGELFF.

The chain joins TRBV5-6 to TRBJ2-5; D is unresolved. CDR3 length equals 13 residues. With 0 bases removed from V and 5 bases from J, the gap between germline ends came to 8 bases. Germline-derived CDR1 and CDR2 are SGHDT and YYEEEE. The CDR3 DNA reads TGTGCCAGCAGCTTGGCCCGGTTGGAGACCCAGTACTTC. It encodes CASSLARLETQYF.

This clone showed up just once. CDR3 protein: CASSSDRGTEAFF. CDR3 coding DNA: TGTGCCAGTAGTTCCGACAGGGGGACTGAAGCTTTCTTT. This sequence joins TRBV19 and TRBJ1-1; 9 bases align to TRBD1. The CDR3 length is 13 residues. Germline V CDR1 and CDR2: LNHDA, SQIVND (reference sequence). Trimming took 5 bases from V and 5 from J; bases not matched to a gene: 3.

The table lists this clone with a count of one. This rearrangement joins TRBV7-2 to TRBJ2-1; TRBD2 matches 10 bases. Germline V lookup: CDR1 SGHTA, CDR2 FQGNSA. The CDR3 is 16 residues long. The V and J ends lost 5 bases and 2 bases, in that order; junction bases with no gene match: 6. CDR3: CASSVLAGGTYNEQFF. CDR3 sequence (DNA): TGTGCCAGCAGCGTCTTAGCGGGAGGCACCTACAATGAGCAGTTCTTC. Supplemented by reference TRBV7-2 and TRBJ2-1, the full variable domain reads GAGVSQSPSNKVTEKGKDVELRCDPISGHTALYWYRQSLGQGLEFLIYFQGNSAPDKSGLPSDRFSAERTGGSVSTLTIQRTQQEDSAVYLCASSVLAGGTYNEQFFGPGTRLTVL.

This chain joins TRBV19 and TRBJ1-5; tentative D call: TRBD1 (5 bases). Germline CDR1 and CDR2: LNHDA and SQIVND (reference sequence). The CDR3 is 13 amino acids. The V gene lost 8 bases and the J gene lost 3 bases, with 11 bases spanning the gap. CDR3 nucleotide sequence: TGTGCCAGTTCGGGGACCAACAATCAGCCCCAGCATTTT. Protein sequence: CASSGTNNQPQHF.

This clone was recorded once. This chain uses TRBV27 with TRBJ2-7; D is ambiguous. Germline V lookup: CDR1 MNHEY, CDR2 SMNVEV (reference sequence). The CDR3 runs 13 residues. Trimming shortened V by 7 bases and J by 4 bases, and 14 bases separated the two germline ends. The CDR3 DNA follows: TGTGCCAGCACCCCTCAACCGGGTTACGAGCAGTACTTC. This translates into CASTPQPGYEQYF.

The genes are TRBV4-1 and TRBJ2-7; 8 nucleotides line up with TRBD1. The CDR3 is made up of 16 amino acids. Germline loops: CDR1 MGHRA, CDR2 YSYEKL. V shed 1 base and J 3 bases; nucleotides not matched to a gene: 8. The CDR3 loop is CASSQASGQGVYEQYF. The CDR3 nucleotides read TGCGCCAGCAGCCAAGCGTCAGGACAGGGTGTCTACGAGCAGTACTTC.